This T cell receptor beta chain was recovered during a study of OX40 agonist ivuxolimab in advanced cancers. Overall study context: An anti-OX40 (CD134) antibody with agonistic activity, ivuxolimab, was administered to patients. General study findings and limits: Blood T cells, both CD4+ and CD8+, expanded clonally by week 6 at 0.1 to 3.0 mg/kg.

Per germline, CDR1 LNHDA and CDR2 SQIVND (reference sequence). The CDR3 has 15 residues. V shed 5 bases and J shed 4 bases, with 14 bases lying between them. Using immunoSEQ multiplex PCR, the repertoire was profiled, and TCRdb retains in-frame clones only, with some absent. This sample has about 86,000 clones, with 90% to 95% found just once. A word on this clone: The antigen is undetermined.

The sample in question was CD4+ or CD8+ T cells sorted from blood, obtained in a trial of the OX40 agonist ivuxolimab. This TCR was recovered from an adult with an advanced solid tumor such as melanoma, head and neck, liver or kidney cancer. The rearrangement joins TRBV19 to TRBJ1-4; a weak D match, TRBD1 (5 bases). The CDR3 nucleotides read TGTGCCAGTAGTCCGGGGCTGGGGTTTAATGAAAAACTGTTTTTT. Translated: CASSPGLGFNEKLFF.